A single sample gave rise to the 12 T cell receptor beta chains below, sequenced in a study of blood T cell repertoires in COVID-19. Only in-frame clones appear in the TCRdb table, and some are missing; sequencing was by immunoSEQ multiplex PCR. The repertoire includes around 290,000 clones, around 86% of them detected once, and about 2.6% sits in the top ten. Sequenced material: PBMCs or T cells enriched from blood (not recorded which). Source of these receptors: a woman in her late teens or twenties who had recovered from COVID-19.

The chain has TRBV6-2 or TRBV6-3 and TRBJ2-3; 7 bases align to TRBD2. J lost 2 bases, V lost 4 bases, and 15 bases had no gene match. The CDR3 is 18 residues long. CDR1 is MNHEY, CDR2 SVGEGT, per germline. This chain's CDR3 is CASSSSENRAGFTDTQYF. The CDR3 DNA follows: TGTGCCAGCAGTTCCTCTGAAAATCGAGCGGGGTTCACAGATACGCAGTATTTT.

The V and J genes are TRBV15 and TRBJ2-1; maybe TRBD2 (6 bases). Germline-derived CDR1 and CDR2 are LNHNV and YYDKDF (reference sequence). The CDR3 loop spans 18 amino acids. V lost 0 bases and J 0 bases, leaving 15 bases between the germline ends. Written as DNA, the CDR3 is TGTGCCACCAGCAGAGATCTGATGAGGAGGGACTCCTACAATGAGCAGTTCTTC. This codes for CATSRDLMRRDSYNEQFF.

This chain joins TRBV19 and TRBJ1-2; 8 bases agree with TRBD1. The CDR3 is made up of 13 amino acids. V lost 6 bases, J lost 3 bases, and 3 bases stayed unmatched. Germline V gives CDR1 LNHDA, CDR2 SQIVND (reference sequence). The CDR3 loop reads CASRNRGDYGYTF. CDR3 DNA sequence: TGTGCCAGTAGAAACAGGGGGGACTATGGCTACACCTTC.

This chain links TRBV29-1 with TRBJ1-1; D is undetermined. The CDR3 totals 14 residues. Trimming removed 2 bases from V and 6 bases from J, with 16 bases in between. Per germline, CDR1 SQVTM and CDR2 ANQGSEA. The CDR3 is CSVERRGRRAEAFF. For the CDR3, the DNA is TGCAGCGTTGAAAGGCGCGGCCGAAGAGCTGAAGCTTTCTTT.

The V gene is TRBV27, the J gene TRBJ2-1, with 10 bases identical to TRBD2. CDR1 and CDR2 from the germline V gene are MNHEY and SMNVEV (reference sequence). V lost 0 bases, J lost 6 bases, and 5 bases stayed unmatched. The CDR3 is 16 residues long. This CDR3 is CASSLSSLAGVNEQFF. Here the CDR3 DNA reads TGTGCCAGCAGTTTATCATCCCTAGCGGGAGTCAATGAGCAGTTCTTC.

This clone was observed a handful of times. Distinct nucleotide sequences in the sample also encode this CDR3. The chain links TRBV13 to TRBJ1-3; D remains unclear. The CDR3 runs to 13 residues. The germline V gene has CDR1 PRHDT and CDR2 FYEKMQ (reference sequence). V dropped 0 bases and J dropped 6 bases, with 6 bases sitting between them. The chain's CDR3 is CASSLGRENTIYF. CDR3 coding DNA: TGTGCCAGCAGCTTAGGGAGGGAAAACACCATATATTTT.

For the CDR3, the DNA is TGTGCCAGCAGTCCGACAGGGGACTATGGAGGCTACACCTTC. It yields the protein CASSPTGDYGGYTF. This chain connects TRBV6-5 to TRBJ1-2, with 8 bases fitting TRBD1. The CDR3 is 14 residues long. The V segment lost 5 bases and the J segment 8 bases; nucleotides outside the gene matches: 10. Germline V CDR1 and CDR2: MNHEY, SVGAGI.

This chain links TRBV6-5 with TRBJ2-2, with 8 bases lining up with TRBD1. The germline V gene encodes CDR1 MNHEY and CDR2 SVGAGI. Losses at the gene ends were 1 base for V and 7 bases for J; bases not matched to a gene: 5. The CDR3 has 15 residues. The CDR3 DNA follows: TGTGCCAGCAGTTACTGGACAGGGACCGGCGGGGAGCTGTTTTTT. This translates into CASSYWTGTGGELFF.

J is TRBJ1-2 and V is TRBV19; D remains unclear. The CDR3 has 12 residues. Trimming stripped 5 bases from V and 4 bases from J, with 8 bases between. The germline V gene encodes CDR1 LNHDA and CDR2 SQIVND (reference sequence). The CDR3 coding sequence is TGTGCCAGTAGTCGGGGATCCTATGGCTACACCTTC. It codes for CASSRGSYGYTF.

The chain combines TRBV3-1 (or the pseudogene TRBV3-2) with TRBJ2-2, with 9 bases fitting TRBD1. The CDR3 is 15 amino acids. V gave up 4 bases and J gave up 3 bases; unmatched junction bases: 3. CDR1 is LGHDT, CDR2 YNNKEL, per germline (reference sequence). Here the CDR3 reads CASSPTGGHTGELFF. DNA of the CDR3: TGTGCCAGCAGCCCGACAGGGGGGCACACCGGGGAGCTGTTTTTT.

The chain combines TRBV6-5 with TRBJ1-4, with D unclear. Looked up from germline, CDR1 is MNHEY and CDR2 is SVGAGI. This CDR3 region has 13 residues. V lost 6 bases and J lost 4, with 9 bases in between. CDR3: CASRASRNEKLFF. The CDR3 coding sequence is TGTGCCAGCAGGGCCAGTCGTAATGAAAAACTGTTTTTT.

In its sample, this clone was seen many times. The chain links TRBV19 to TRBJ1-5; D remains ambiguous. This CDR3 spans 14 amino acids. Germline V lookup: CDR1 LNHDA, CDR2 SQIVND (reference sequence). Trimming pared 4 bases from V and 0 bases from J, leaving 7 bases between. The CDR3 sequence is CASSTQDSNQPQHF. In nucleotides, the CDR3 is TGTGCCAGTAGTACTCAGGATAGCAATCAGCCCCAGCATTTT.